This T cell receptor (beta chain) was documented in a study of cytomegalovirus exposure and HLA in healthy donors. Per the germline V gene, CDR1 is MDHEN and CDR2 is SYDVKM. The CDR3 extends over 18 amino acids. Trimming cost V 6 bases and J 6 bases; bases outside gene matches: 16. The PCR ran on 60 Vbeta and 13 Jbeta primers. The protocol was immunoSEQ multiplex PCR, while the TCRdb copy is restricted to in-frame clones and leaves out a portion. Among some 120,000 clones listed, roughly 78% were seen once. This clone was detected once. Source material: PBMCs. This rearrangement joins TRBV28 to TRBJ2-3; the match to TRBD1 covers 12 bases. The sequence derives from a man in his forties or fifties in good health and CMV-seronegative. As DNA, the CDR3 is TGTGCCAGCAGCTTGGAGGTACCGGGACAGGGGGCGGGGGATACGCAGTATTTT. Amino acids: CASSLEVPGQGAGDTQYF.